This T cell receptor beta chain comes out of a study of OX40 agonist ivuxolimab in advanced cancers. Study-level background: Participants, approximately 83% male, averaged roughly 60 years of age, ranging from about 23 to 90.

Blood sampling was done at baseline, cycle 4 day 1, and cycle 7 day 1. Note on this clone: Its antigen remains unknown.

Notes on the study in general: Several nonresponders also turned out to have low normalized T-cell clonal expansion. Clonal expansion was seen in CD4+ and CD8+ blood T cells by week 6 at 0.1 to 3.0 mg/kg.

The protocol was immunoSEQ multiplex PCR, while the TCRdb copy is restricted to in-frame clones and leaves out a portion. In the table there are 70,000 to 95,000 clones, roughly 90% of which are singletons. The TCR originated in an adult with an advanced solid tumor such as melanoma, head and neck, liver or kidney cancer. Sequencing used CD4+ or CD8+ T cells sorted from blood, obtained in a trial of the OX40 agonist ivuxolimab.

CDR3 DNA sequence: TGTGCCAGCAGTTACTGGTCTGTTAGGGATTCACCCCTCCACTTT. Protein product: CASSYWSVRDSPLHF. The rearrangement links TRBV6-5 to TRBJ1-6, with D unclear. There are 15 residues in the CDR3. The germline gives CDR1 MNHEY, CDR2 SVGAGI. Trimming cost V 1 base and J 8 bases, with 12 bases left between them.